These 19 T cell receptor beta chains share one sample of origin, sequenced in a study of T cell repertoires in cytomegalovirus infection. These receptors' targets are unknown. TCRdb re-derived calls from the reads in MiXCR, one entry per CDR3 protein. This table holds about 890,000 distinct CDR3 sequences, roughly 30% found once. Sequenced material: cultured CD8+ T cells from PBMCs, taken from culture after CMV antigen stimulation. Every receptor here comes from a human donor in good health (CMV status not recorded). Some clones in this sample may be carry-over from other donors' samples.

This chain links TRBV7-8 with TRBJ2-7; D gene uncertain. This CDR3 has 12 amino acids. Deletions cut 1 base from V and 6 bases from J, with 7 bases between. Germline V gene data show CDR1 as SGHVS and CDR2 as FQNEAQ. For the CDR3, the DNA is TGTGCCAGCAGCTTAGATTGGGGCGAGCAGTACTTC. Translated: CASSLDWGEQYF.

V is TRBV14 and J is TRBJ1-2; tentatively, D is TRBD1 (6 bases). Germline V gene sequence: CDR1 SGHDN, CDR2 FVKESK. V was shortened by 0 bases and J by 7 bases, with 15 bases between the two germline ends. The CDR3 spans 15 residues. The DNA of the CDR3 is TGTGCCAGCAGCCAAGAGGAGGGACACCCGCCTGGCTACACCTTC. Protein sequence: CASSQEEGHPPGYTF. Looking up the rest from reference TRBV14 and TRBJ1-2 gives the full variable domain: EAGVTQFPSHSVIEKGQTVTLRCDPISGHDNLYWYRRVMGKEIKFLLHFVKESKQDESGMPNNRFLAERTGGTYSTLKVQPAELEDSGVYFCASSQEEGHPPGYTFGSGTRLTVV.

Details on this clonotype: At one of its ends the junction is not consistent with the germline gene, which may arise from a read error. The J gene is TRBJ1-5, the V gene TRBV27; 9 nucleotides match TRBD1. Germline V gene lookup returns CDR1 MNHEY and CDR2 SMNVEV (reference sequence). CDR3 size: 18 residues. Here the CDR3 DNA reads TGTGCCGGCAGTTTATCGGATTCCCGGACAGGGGACCTTCAGCCCCAGCATTTT. Translating it yields CAGSLSDSRTGDLQPQHF.

V is TRBV4-2 and J is TRBJ2-1; TRBD1 aligns across 9 bases. Trimming at V came to 10 bases and at J to 2 bases, leaving 3 bases not matched to a gene. Germline V gives CDR1 LGHNA, CDR2 YNFKEQ. CDR3 length: 13 residues. The CDR3, as DNA: TGTGCCACGGGACAGGGCGCCTACAATGAGCAGTTCTTC. Residues: CATGQGAYNEQFF.

This clonotype was counted ten times or more. CDR3 protein: CASSPGGHGYTF. CDR3 DNA sequence: TGTGCCAGCAGCCCCGGGGGTCATGGCTACACCTTC. The gene calls are TRBV6-5 and TRBJ1-2, with D possibly matching TRBD1 (5 bases). The CDR3 runs 12 residues. Germline V gene data show CDR1 as MNHEY and CDR2 as SVGAGI. V lost 6 bases to trimming and J lost 6 bases, with 11 bases between them.

This clonotype has more than one count but fewer than ten. The rearrangement uses TRBV13 and TRBJ1-5; D is unresolved. The ends were cut back, 8 bases at V and 2 bases at J, with 25 bases in the middle. The CDR3 has 18 amino acids. CDR1 is PRHDT and CDR2 is FYEKMQ in the germline V gene (reference sequence). The CDR3, as DNA: TGTGCCAGCGGCAAGATCCAAAGGGTTGGGATTGGCAATCAGCCCCAGCATTTT. Protein product: CASGKIQRVGIGNQPQHF.

This clonotype showed up just a few times. The rearrangement joins TRBV25-1 to TRBJ2-1, with TRBD2 identical over 12 bases. The CDR3 sequence is 20 residues long. V was clipped by 7 bases and J by 2 bases; unmatched bases: 18. Germline V gene data show CDR1 as MGHDK and CDR2 as SYGVNS. The DNA of the CDR3 is TGTGCCAGCAATAGGGGCCCAACATTACTAGCGGGGGGTCCCTACAATGAGCAGTTCTTC. The encoded protein is CASNRGPTLLAGGPYNEQFF. The variable domain in full, with the rest retrieved from reference TRBV25-1 and TRBJ2-1, is EADIYQTPRYLVIGTGKKITLECSQTMGHDKMYWYQQDPGMELHLIHYSYGVNSTEKGDLSSESTVSRIRTEHFPLTLESARPSHTSQYLCASNRGPTLLAGGPYNEQFFGPGTRLTVL.

V gene TRBV20-1 combines with J gene TRBJ1-1, with D hard to call. Germline V CDR1 and CDR2: DFQATT, SNEGSKA (reference sequence). Trimming pared 2 bases from V and 0 bases from J, leaving 4 bases between. The CDR3 consists of 12 residues. CDR3 DNA: TGCAGTGCTAGACGCATGAACACTGAAGCTTTCTTT. Translating gives CSARRMNTEAFF.

J is TRBJ2-5 and V is TRBV27, with D tentatively TRBD2 (5 bases). V lost 8 bases and J lost 5, with 12 bases in between. The germline V gene encodes CDR1 MNHEY and CDR2 SMNVEV (reference sequence). The CDR3 is made up of 12 amino acids. In DNA, the CDR3 is TGTGCCAGCCGGGATAACACGGAGACCCAGTACTTC. It codes for CASRDNTETQYF.

The table lists this clonotype with many counts. The V and J genes are TRBV7-6 and TRBJ2-3, with no clear D. The CDR3 has 16 residues. V dropped 2 bases and J dropped 2 bases, with 14 bases sitting between them. Germline V gene sequence: CDR1 SGHVS, CDR2 FNYEAQ. The DNA for the CDR3 is TGTGCCAGCAGCTTACCCCCGGACGGCTCCACAGATACGCAGTATTTT. Protein product: CASSLPPDGSTDTQYF.

J is TRBJ1-1 and V is TRBV7-6; no clear D gene. Trimming shortened V by 0 bases and J by 4 bases, and 9 bases separated the two germline ends. There are 14 residues in the CDR3. Looked up from germline, CDR1 is SGHVS and CDR2 is FNYEAQ. CDR3 loop: CASSLASVGTEAFF. CDR3 nucleotide sequence: TGTGCCAGCAGCTTAGCGTCGGTGGGCACTGAAGCTTTCTTT.

This clonotype was found many times. The V call is TRBV7-2, the J call TRBJ1-2, with 9 bases aligning to TRBD1. In germline, CDR1 is SGHTA, CDR2 FQGNSA. The CDR3 is made up of 14 amino acids. The V segment lost 3 bases and the J segment 6 bases; nucleotides outside the gene matches: 5. The CDR3 region has the DNA TGTGCCAGCAGCTTTTTGGACAGGGGCGATGGCTACACCTTC. Its protein product is CASSFLDRGDGYTF.

This clonotype was picked up a small number of times. The chain recombines TRBV6-1 with TRBJ2-7, with D uncertain. The V end lost 2 bases, the J end lost 2 bases, and 7 bases lay between the germline ends. There are 13 residues in the CDR3. CDR1 and CDR2 (germline): MNHNS, SASEGT. The CDR3 reads CASSERQPYEQYV. The CDR3 bases are TGTGCCAGCAGTGAAAGGCAGCCCTACGAGCAGTACGTC.

As to this clonotype: One base away lies a much larger clone, so this may be a sequencing read error. The genes are TRBV7-8 and TRBJ1-2, with a tentative D call TRBD1 (5 bases). The CDR3 runs to 15 residues. V dropped 10 bases and J dropped 1 base, with 19 bases sitting between them. CDR1 and CDR2 from the germline V gene are SGHVS and FQNEAQ. The CDR3 sequence is CATELRGRVNYGYTF. For the CDR3, the DNA is TGTGCCACCGAGCTACGGGGCAGGGTTAACTATGGCTACACCTTC.

This clonotype has only a few counts. The chain employs TRBV12-3 or TRBV12-4 and TRBJ2-7; D may be TRBD1 (6 bases). Between the trimmed V and J ends, which lost 5 bases and 6 bases, there was a span of 11 bases. This CDR3 spans 12 amino acids. CDR3: CASSPGQTEQYF. The CDR3 DNA reads as TGTGCCAGCAGTCCCGGACAGACCGAGCAGTACTTC.

Remarks on this clonotype: One base away lies a much larger clone, so this may be a sequencing read error. Here the CDR3 reads CASSTTLAGSGTEELFF. In DNA, the CDR3 is TGTGCCAGCAGTACCACCTTAGCGGGGTCGGGCACCGAGGAGCTGTTTTTT. The chain is built from TRBV2 and TRBJ2-2; 8 bases are shared with TRBD2. This CDR3 is 17 amino acids long. Germline assignment: CDR1 SNHLY and CDR2 FYNNEI.

A few counts support this clonotype. The chain employs TRBV12-3 or TRBV12-4 and TRBJ1-4, with D hard to call. The germline V and J ends were trimmed by 3 bases and 7 bases, with 18 bases remaining between them. This CDR3 spans 16 amino acids. CDR3 in DNA: TGTGCCAGCAGTTTCTGGACGGATGAATGGGGTGAAAAACTGTTTTTT. This sequence encodes CASSFWTDEWGEKLFF.

This clonotype was seen more than once but under ten times. The genes are TRBV24-1 and TRBJ2-1; 9 bases are a match to TRBD2. Germline lookup yields CDR1 KGHDR and CDR2 SFDVKD. The length of the CDR3 is 15 residues. After removal of 1 base from V and 8 bases from J, the junction contained 5 bases not matched to a gene. The CDR3 region is CATSDFGGGDDEQFF. CDR3 sequence (DNA): TGTGCCACCAGTGATTTCGGCGGGGGGGACGATGAGCAGTTCTTC.

This clonotype has a count of ten or more. Relative to the germline gene, one junction end is altered; a read error may explain this. The chain couples TRBV27 to TRBJ1-1; D unresolved. The CDR3 consists of 14 residues. CDR1 is MNHEY, CDR2 SMNVEV, per germline (reference sequence). This chain's CDR3 is CASSLRAVKTEAFF. CDR3 nucleotide sequence: TGTGCCAGCAGTTTAAGGGCGGTGAAAACTGAAGCTTTCTTT.